This T cell receptor (beta chain) was obtained from a study of OX40 agonist ivuxolimab in advanced cancers. This CDR3 comprises 16 residues. Germline V lookup: CDR1 SGHDT, CDR2 YYEEEE. The ends lost 4 bases at V and 0 bases at J; junction bases unmatched: 5. Patients who had autoimmune disease history or got systemic immunosuppression were left out. Profiling relied on immunoSEQ multiplex PCR, and the TCRdb table lists in-frame clones only, not all of them. The sample includes about 53,000 clones, 84% seen only once; the top ten take approximately 4.6%. The sequence was collected from an adult with an advanced solid tumor such as melanoma, head and neck, liver or kidney cancer. The rearrangement uses TRBV5-6 and TRBJ2-7, with 12 bases that match TRBD1. This specimen consisted of CD4+ or CD8+ T cells sorted from blood, obtained in a trial of the OX40 agonist ivuxolimab. The CDR3 protein is CASSRDRGRPSYEQYF. DNA for the CDR3: TGTGCCAGCAGCCGGGACAGGGGGCGCCCCTCCTACGAGCAGTACTTC.